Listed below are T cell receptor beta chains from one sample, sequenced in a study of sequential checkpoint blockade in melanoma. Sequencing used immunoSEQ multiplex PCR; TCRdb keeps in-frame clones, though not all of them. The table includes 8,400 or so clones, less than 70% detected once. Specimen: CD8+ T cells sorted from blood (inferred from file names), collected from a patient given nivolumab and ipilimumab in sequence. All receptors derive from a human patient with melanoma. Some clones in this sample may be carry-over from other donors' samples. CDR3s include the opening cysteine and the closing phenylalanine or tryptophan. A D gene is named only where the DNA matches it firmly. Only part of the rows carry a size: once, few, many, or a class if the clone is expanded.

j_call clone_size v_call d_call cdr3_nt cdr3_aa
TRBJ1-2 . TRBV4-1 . TGCGCCAGCAGCCAAGGAGTCTGGCTAGAGGATGGCTACACCTTC CASSQGVWLEDGYTF
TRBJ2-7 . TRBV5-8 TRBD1 TGTGCCAGCAGTGACAGGGGTTACGAGCAGTACTTC CASSDRGYEQYF
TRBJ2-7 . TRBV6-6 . TGTGCCAGCACCCCGGGGTACTACGAGCAGTACTTC CASTPGYYEQYF
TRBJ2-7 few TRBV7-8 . TGTGCCAGCAGCTTAGGAGGGAACTACGAGCAGTACTTC CASSLGGNYEQYF
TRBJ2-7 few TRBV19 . TGTGCCAGTAGTATCGGTGAGAGTCTACCTCCCTACGAGCAGTACTTC CASSIGESLPPYEQYF
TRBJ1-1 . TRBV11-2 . TGTGCCAGCAGCTTAGGGTACAGAGAAGCTTTCTTT CASSLGYREAFF
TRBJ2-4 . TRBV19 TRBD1 TGTGCCAGTAGTTCTCGGGACAGGGGGGACAAAAACATTCAGTACTTC CASSSRDRGDKNIQYF
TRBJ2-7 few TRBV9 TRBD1 TGTGCCAGCAGCTACGGGACAGGGGGATCCTACGAGCAGTACTTC CASSYGTGGSYEQYF
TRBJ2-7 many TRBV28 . TGTGCCAGCAGCCCCGAGGCCCAAAGCTCCTACGAGCAGTACTTC CASSPEAQSSYEQYF
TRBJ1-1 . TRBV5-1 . TGCGCCAGCAGCCTAAACAGGGCTTCGTTCCCTGAAGCTTTCTTT CASSLNRASFPEAFF
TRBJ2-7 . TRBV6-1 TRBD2 TGTGCCAGCAGACCTAAGCGGGGGTCATCCTACGAGCAGTACTTC CASRPKRGSSYEQYF